This T cell receptor beta chain was recorded in a study of molecular identifiers for immune sequencing clone quantification (dated by TCRdb to 2016 to 2019). Regarding the complete study: For a replicate experiment, RNA from roughly 21,000 or 96,000 naive CD8 T cells was divided into five aliquots, of which four were sequenced. This methods study used CD8 T cells to benchmark TCR RNA copy counting and molecular-identifier clustering-based TCR repertoire sequencing (MIDCIRS). Overall study results and their limits: The sizes of highly expanded clones could end up underestimated when identical TCR molecules share a barcode. Spiked-in Jurkat TCR RNA equal to a single cell's worth was reported to be detectable even within 1,100,000 naive CD8 T cells. When barcode sub-clustering was omitted, TCR diversity was inflated by chimeric consensus sequences, with chimeras reaching as high as 47%. Modeling indicated around 3.2 TCR RNA copies recovered per cell, compared with around 11 by digital PCR, which implies a capture efficiency of 25% to 35%. Naive libraries contained spiked-in Jurkat TCR RNA (roughly ten copies' worth), which is not part of the donor repertoire. In CMV-specific effector cells, clones with more than 20 RNA copies contained over 98% of molecules, whereas in naive cells such clones contained under 1% of molecules.

Germline trimming: 10 bases from V, 8 bases from J; junction bases outside gene matches: 7. Looking up the germline V gene (reference sequence) yields CDR1 SEHNR and CDR2 FQNEAQ. Reading from cysteine to phenylalanine, the CDR3 counts 13 amino acids. The read is trimmed to its CDR3 DNA, 39 bases read in frame from base 1. Naive CD8 T cell libraries were made from 20,000 to 1,000,000 sorted cells using 10%, 30% or 50% of purified RNA. Naive CD8 T cells, defined as CD8+CD4-CCR7+CD45RA+, were FACS-sorted into RLT Plus buffer on a BD FACSAria II. Detection sensitivity was tested by spiking Jurkat RNA equal to some 11 TCR copies' worth into samples containing roughly 19,000-1,100,000 naive CD8 T cells. CD8 T cells were enriched using RosetteSep CD8+ T Cell Enrichment Cocktail and Ficoll-Paque, and the enriched cells then underwent ACK red cell lysis. Of note for this clonotype: Which antigen it targets is not known. No base qualities exist here, and no much larger clone lies one base off it.

The library was generated by PCR. For sequencing, a NextSeq 500 was employed. Bulk TCR libraries were generated as previously described, with the TCR primers listed in Table S5 used. Total RNA was purified with the Qiagen AllPrep DNA/RNA kit. Before analysis, reads from multiple sequencing runs of the same library were pooled. As for how the authors treated the data: Reads were retained only if an exact TCR constant sequence was present, and the retained reads were trimmed to 150 nt and grouped according to their 12-nt molecular barcodes. Reads in each barcode group were sub-clustered using a 15% Levenshtein threshold, and a quality-weighted consensus sequence was built for each RNA molecule. Non-functional sequences were filtered out, along with any lower-count sequence sitting one edit away from another sequence. Based on fitting two negative binomial distributions, any barcode sub-cluster with under 20% of the maximum read count was discarded. TCRdb passed the public sequencing reads through fastp at Q25 and MiXCR, retaining productive beta sequences. Each record represents a unique CDR3 protein, reported with the most common genes and DNA among its rows. For this entry, the V and J calls and clone size follow TCRdb and not the study's own pipeline. The sample yields hundreds of thousands of distinct CDR3 sequences; 25% were counted once. Of the sample, about 0.78% falls within the top ten clones.

The TCR sequence derives from a human donor in good health. Some libraries in this study had Jurkat cell RNA spiked in. The sequenced sample consisted of naive CD8+ T cells from blood, with Jurkat cell RNA spiked in. What the cell subset or site label conveys for this sample: FACS-sorted CD8+CD4-CCR7+CD45RA+ naive T cells. The chain joins TRBV7-9 to TRBJ2-1; 11 nucleotides in the junction match TRBD2. Here the CDR3 is given as CATNSGRGDEQFF. The nucleotide sequence reads TGTGCCACCAATAGCGGGAGGGGTGATGAGCAGTTCTTC.